This T cell receptor (beta chain) was recovered during a study of cytomegalovirus exposure and HLA in healthy donors (TCRdb year 2017). Regarding the complete study: An earlier analysis of 587 of the donors reported 250 to 300 Gb of sequence data and 100 million to 130 million unique TCR beta sequences from roughly 180 million T cells. In addition to the first cohort of 650 to 800 subjects, a separate validation cohort of approximately 130 different subjects was used. An earlier analysis of approximately 500 of the donors applied high-throughput TCR beta sequencing to assess whether each TCR beta V gene segment acted as functional or pseudogenic. On average, around 230,000 unique TCR beta nucleotide sequences were sequenced per donor among roughly 430 genotyped donors of the cohort, with about 19% of those sequences being non-productive. HLA typing included class I and class II loci at four-digit resolution. Typing coverage varied by locus: about 629-630 donors for A, B, C, DRB1 and DQB1; 500 to 550 for DQA1; over 600 for DPA1; some 470 for DPB1. The study aimed to test whether signatures of past pathogen exposure could be identified by cataloging public T cell receptors. Because of strong linkage in the cohort, a handful of DR-DQ haplotypes were treated as single units for association and clustering. Of the 398 genotyped donors, less than 85% were placed in the genetic ancestry cluster associated with self-reported Caucasian donors. Every repertoire in the discovery cohort had been generated on one and the same sequencing platform. The T cell repertoires of 550 to 850 subjects were profiled by immunosequencing and related to cytomegalovirus serostatus. Donor age, sex, ethnicity and CMV serostatus were compiled together with the repertoire data. A later genetic analysis took genome-wide SNP genotypes for about 65% of the 666 donors and used that subset as a discovery cohort. Rather than using new phenotypic data, the later analysis identified candidate immune exposures from TCR beta sequences and from how often those sequences occurred across donors. To study patterns of TCR occurrence, a later analysis re-analyzed previously published TCR beta repertoires from around 660 donors and added high-resolution HLA genotyping. An early release covering over 500 HLA-typed donors comprised about 300 gigabases of sequencing data and around 80 million unique TCR sequences. High-throughput TCR immunosequencing, statistical association of individual TCRs with disease status, and machine learning were combined to predict cytomegalovirus infection status.

The cohort consisted of hundreds of healthy bone marrow donors. At the time of sampling, all cohort members were nominally healthy, though unrecorded immune exposures were likely present. The donor was CMV seronegative and was included in the group of 352 seronegative cohort members. Every donor gave a peripheral blood sample, and the peripheral blood mononuclear cells from that sample were used for TCR beta sequencing. Genomic DNA was extracted from the blood cell samples with the Qiagen DNeasy Blood Extraction Kit. Concerning this clone: The antigen it recognizes is unknown.

The method was the immunoSEQ multiplex PCR assay. The multiplex PCR relied on a mix of 60 forward primers for TCR Vbeta segments and 13 reverse primers for TCR Jbeta segments. A multiplex PCR assay on genomic DNA amplified the CDR3 region of rearranged TCR beta genes. The amplified TCR beta libraries were sequenced on the Illumina HiSeq System as 87-base-pair reads. Processing in the source paper ran as follows. A later analysis tallied tens of millions of unique TCR beta chains across the 666 repertoires, and approximately 9.9 million of those chains were shared by two or more donors. A nearest-neighbor algorithm error-corrected the raw reads and collapsed the reads into unique sequences, merging closely related sequences to remove PCR and sequencing errors. Alignment of CDR3 sequences to IMGT reference sequences was used to assign V, D and J gene segments. For a sequence to be retained, a match of at least six nucleotides was required to both a V gene segment and a J gene segment. Rearrangements were classified as productive when the CDR3 lacked stop codons and remained in frame with V and J, and all other rearrangements were classified as non-productive. CDR3 was defined by IMGT convention, running from the second conserved V-encoded cysteine to the conserved J-encoded phenylalanine. The earlier analysis of about 560 of the donors excluded any sequence lacking an unambiguous match to a single V gene segment. In an earlier analysis of some 590 of the donors, a V segment was called functional when productive rearrangements were above 56.7%, and segregating when the standard deviation between donors exceeded 5%. A statistical classification framework was built to diagnose cytomegalovirus status from the catalog of TCR beta chain sequences. In a later analysis, V and J genes were assigned by comparing TCR nucleotide sequences against IMGT/GENE-DB human TR gene sequences. Using the TCRdist pipeline, a later analysis assigned CDR3 sequences along with most-parsimonious VDJ recombination scenarios. A later analysis defined each TCR beta chain by its CDR3 amino acid sequence plus V-gene family, and excluded reads lacking a unique V-gene family. As a way to deal with suspected cross-contamination and a sequencing artifact, a later analysis dropped hundreds of nucleotide sequences that were highly shared and had low generation probability. In a later analysis, a clonal expansion index was calculated for each public chain from normalized within-repertoire ranks of inferred template counts. In a later analysis, generation probabilities were computed with a VDJ recombination model fitted to out-of-frame rearrangements, and the resulting probabilities were checked against IGoR. In a later analysis, TCR-TCR, TCR-HLA and TCR-CMV co-occurrence was scored with hypergeometric tests, and a repertoire-size bias correction was applied to TCR pairs. A later analysis estimated false discovery rates by permuting HLA or CMV assignments 20 times. In a later analysis, co-occurring TCRs were grouped using DBSCAN, and TCRdist sequence similarity was added for clustering within HLA-allele-positive subsets. Co-occurrence clustering excluded repertoires with fewer than 30,000 or more than 120,000 public chains, plus five with anomalous nucleotide sharing. Imported from immuneACCESS, the table was reduced by TCRdb to in-frame sequences with V and J called. These copies leave out some clones; in studies compared against another copy, an unresolved V gene accounts for under half, and the cause of the remainder is not known. The DNA gave D and trimming, while V, J and clone size come from that table. The table for this sample lists 75,000 to 95,000 clones. The ten largest account for roughly 1.5% of the sample.

The CDR3 has 19 amino acids, counting the end cysteine and phenylalanine. The CDR3 DNA has 57 bases and is translated from base 1. V is cut back by 3 bases and J by 0 bases, with 11 bases in the junction unmatched. Per the germline V gene (reference sequence), SEHNR is the CDR1 and FQNEAQ is the CDR2. The paper as a whole reports these results and caveats: Roughly uniform sequencing depth across donors was assumed in presence/absence analyses, although this assumption may not hold. In a later analysis, HLA-associated TCR beta chains were found to be more clonally expanded and to have lower generation probabilities than equally common non-associated chains. An association between a missense DCLRE1C variant and V-gene and J-gene trimming of TCR beta chains was found in a later genetic analysis and replicated in an independent cohort. The classifier was reported to diagnose cytomegalovirus status with high specificity and sensitivity in both the original and validation cohorts. In a later analysis, several top co-occurrence clusters were reported to appear linked to parvovirus B19, influenza, CMV and Epstein-Barr virus. For the cohort, immune exposure information was limited to CMV serostatus. Correlated functional status among segregating V segments might be attributable to linkage disequilibrium, but an unknown experimental factor could not be ruled out. The 87-base-pair reads could not distinguish some IMGT-functional V segments, including TRBV6-2 and TRBV6-3, so those segments were excluded. In a later genetic analysis, fewer N-insertions in productive TCRs were reported among donors in an Asian-associated ancestry cluster than the roughly 700-donor mean. Over 15 rarely observed V segments, including chromosome 9 orphons, were excluded from the earlier analysis of some 590 of the donors because counts were too low. A further reported finding was that TCR beta sequences accurately predicted the HLA-A and HLA-B alleles for most subjects in the first cohort. A later analysis associated 16,951 TCR beta sequences with specific HLA alleles at a false discovery rate of 0.05. According to a later analysis, TCR association rates differed among HLA loci, with DRB1 alleles showing the most associated TCRs and HLA-C alleles showing the fewest. The study listed 164 TCR beta chains as associated with cytomegalovirus. HLA typing was unavailable for some donors at each locus, so association tests used only the typed subset. A group of highly shared sequence variants was considered likely to be a technical artifact of the sequencing pipeline. Across donors, most TCR sequences were observed very rarely, whereas some public TCRs were present in many individuals. An earlier analysis of approximately 540 of the donors showed that most TCR beta V segments appeared in productive rearrangements either about 90% or about 30% of the time, which broadly matched IMGT annotations. According to a later analysis, most CMV-associated TCR beta chains appeared to be HLA-restricted, and the HLA associations seemed to be driven largely by CMV exposure. This cohort had only TCR beta chains sequenced, and the lack of alpha or paired-chain data limited which features could be detected. In vitro tests confirmed that a few of the cytomegalovirus-associated TCR beta chains recognize cytomegalovirus antigens. The authors suggested that the approach could potentially be generalized to other disease states and immunological phenotypes. Strong co-occurrence of HLA alleles, especially DR and DQ, made assigning TCR associations to individual alleles difficult.

The chain is assembled from TRBV7-9 and TRBJ2-3, and 11 junctional nucleotides match TRBD2. The receptor comes from a woman aged 55-75 years in good health and CMV-seronegative. The sequencing input was PBMCs. The CDR3 amino acid sequence is: CASSFGRPGTSGSTDTQYF. The sequence in DNA is TGTGCCAGCAGCTTTGGACGGCCCGGGACTAGCGGTAGCACAGATACGCAGTATTTT.